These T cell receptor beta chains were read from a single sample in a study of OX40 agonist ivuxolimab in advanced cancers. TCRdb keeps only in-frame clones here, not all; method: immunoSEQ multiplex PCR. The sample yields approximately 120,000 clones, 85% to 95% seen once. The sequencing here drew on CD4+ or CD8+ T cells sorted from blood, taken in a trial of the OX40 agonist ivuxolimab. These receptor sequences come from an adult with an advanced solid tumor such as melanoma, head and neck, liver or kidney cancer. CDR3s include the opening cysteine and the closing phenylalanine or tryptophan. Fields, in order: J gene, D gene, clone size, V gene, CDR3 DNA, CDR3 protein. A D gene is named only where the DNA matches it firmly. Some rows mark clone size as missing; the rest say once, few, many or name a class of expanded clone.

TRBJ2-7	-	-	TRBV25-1	TGTGCCAGCAGTGAATTATTAGAGGGGGACCCCCTAAGAAACGAGCAGTACTTC	CASSELLEGDPLRNEQYF
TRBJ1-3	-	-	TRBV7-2	TGTGCCAGCAGCCCTTGGACCGTGAGCTCTGGAAACACCATATATTTT	CASSPWTVSSGNTIYF
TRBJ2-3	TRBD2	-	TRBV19	TGTGCCAGTAGCAACCGACTAGCGGGAGGATTAAACACAGATACGCAGTATTTT	CASSNRLAGGLNTDTQYF
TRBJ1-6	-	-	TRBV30	TGTGCCTGGGCCTTAAATTCACCCCTCCACTTT	CAWALNSPLHF
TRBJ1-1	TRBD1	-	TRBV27	TGTGCCAGCATGCTTCGACAGGGGACTGAAGCTTTCTTT	CASMLRQGTEAFF
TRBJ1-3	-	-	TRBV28	TGTGCCAGCACCGGCCCAGGGGCCGTCTCTGGAAACACCATATATTTT	CASTGPGAVSGNTIYF
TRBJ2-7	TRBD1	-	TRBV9	TGTGCCAGCAGCGCCGGGACAGGGGTCTACGAGCAGTACTTC	CASSAGTGVYEQYF
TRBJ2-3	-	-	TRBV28	TGTGCCAGTTCTAGCAGCGCAGATACGCAGTATTTT	CASSSSADTQYF
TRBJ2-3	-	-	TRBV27	TGTGCCAGCAGCCTATATGGGGTGGGAGGAATTACAGATACGCAGTATTTT	CASSLYGVGGITDTQYF
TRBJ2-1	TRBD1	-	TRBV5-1	TGCGCCAGCAGCCCGACAGGGAGTGGGGGCAATGAGCAGTTCTTC	CASSPTGSGGNEQFF
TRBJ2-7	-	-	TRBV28	TGTGCCACGGGAGTTGGGATCTACGAGCAGTACTTC	CATGVGIYEQYF
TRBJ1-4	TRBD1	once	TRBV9	TGTGCCAGCAGCGTAGTAGGGGGCGAGGCAGAAAAACTGTTTTTT	CASSVVGGEAEKLFF
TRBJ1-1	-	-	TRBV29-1	TGCAGCGTTGAAGTTCCGAACACTGAAGCTTTCTTT	CSVEVPNTEAFF
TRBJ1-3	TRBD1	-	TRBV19	TGTGCCAGTAGTCCACTTATCGACAGGGATGGAAACACCATATATTTT	CASSPLIDRDGNTIYF
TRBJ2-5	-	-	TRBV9	TGTGCCAGCACCGCCGGGAGCGGCGAGACCCAGTACTTC	CASTAGSGETQYF
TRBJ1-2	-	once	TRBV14	TGTGCCAGCAGCCAACAAACAGGGTCAGCTAACTATGGCTACACCTTC	CASSQQTGSANYGYTF
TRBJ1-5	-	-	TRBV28	TGTGCCAGTAGGCCAGAGTTGAATCAGCCCCAGCATTTT	CASRPELNQPQHF
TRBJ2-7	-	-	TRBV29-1	TGCAGCGTCGCTCTTGACTACGAGCAGTACTTC	CSVALDYEQYF
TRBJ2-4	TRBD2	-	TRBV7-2	TGTGCCAGCAGCTTAGGACTAGCGGTCAACATTCAGTACTTC	CASSLGLAVNIQYF
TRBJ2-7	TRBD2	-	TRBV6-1	TGTGCCAGCAGTTCCGGTTCGACTAGCACCTACGAGCAGTACTTC	CASSSGSTSTYEQYF
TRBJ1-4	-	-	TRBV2	TGTGCCAGCAGAGTGGACAGTGAAAAACTGTTTTTT	CASRVDSEKLFF
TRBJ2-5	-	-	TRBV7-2	TGTGCCAGCAGCTTTGGCACCCAAGAGACCCAGTACTTC	CASSFGTQETQYF